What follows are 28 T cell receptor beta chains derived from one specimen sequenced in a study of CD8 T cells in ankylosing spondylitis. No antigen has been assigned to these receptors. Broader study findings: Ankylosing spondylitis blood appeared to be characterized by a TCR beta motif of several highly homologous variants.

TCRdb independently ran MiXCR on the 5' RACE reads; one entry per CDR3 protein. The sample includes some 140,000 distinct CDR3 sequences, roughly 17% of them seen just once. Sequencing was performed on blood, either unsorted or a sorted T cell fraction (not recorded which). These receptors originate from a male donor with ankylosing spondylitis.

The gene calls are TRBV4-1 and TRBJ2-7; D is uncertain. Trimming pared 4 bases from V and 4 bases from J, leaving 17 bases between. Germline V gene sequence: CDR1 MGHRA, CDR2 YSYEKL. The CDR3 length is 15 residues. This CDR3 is CASSPKDTVGYEQYF. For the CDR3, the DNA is TGCGCCAGCAGCCCGAAAGACACGGTGGGATACGAGCAGTACTTC.

The CDR3 region is CASSDPSGVQFF. DNA for the CDR3: TGTGCCAGCAGCGACCCTTCCGGTGTGCAGTTCTTC. The chain is built from TRBV14 and TRBJ2-1; no reliable D call. Germline loops: CDR1 SGHDN, CDR2 FVKESK. CDR3 size: 12 residues. Trimming stripped 5 bases from V and 12 bases from J, with 14 bases between.

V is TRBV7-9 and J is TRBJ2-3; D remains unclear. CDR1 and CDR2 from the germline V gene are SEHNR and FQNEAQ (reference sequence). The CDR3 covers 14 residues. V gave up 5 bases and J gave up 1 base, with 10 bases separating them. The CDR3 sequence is CASSIRQGTDTQYF. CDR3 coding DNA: TGTGCCAGCAGCATCCGCCAGGGCACAGATACGCAGTATTTT.

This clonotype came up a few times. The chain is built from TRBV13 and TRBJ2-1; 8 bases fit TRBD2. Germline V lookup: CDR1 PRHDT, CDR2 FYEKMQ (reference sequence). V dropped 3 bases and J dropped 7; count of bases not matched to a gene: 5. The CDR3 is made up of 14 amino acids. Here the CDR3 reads CASSLGLVGNEQFF. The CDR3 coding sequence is TGTGCCAGCAGCTTGGGACTAGTGGGAAATGAGCAGTTCTTC.

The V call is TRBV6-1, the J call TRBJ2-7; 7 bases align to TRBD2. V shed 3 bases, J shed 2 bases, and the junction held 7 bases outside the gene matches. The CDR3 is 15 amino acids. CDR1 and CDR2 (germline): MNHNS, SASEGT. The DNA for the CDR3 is TGTGCCAGCAGTGATGCAACGGGAGGCCCCTACGAGCAGTACTTC. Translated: CASSDATGGPYEQYF.

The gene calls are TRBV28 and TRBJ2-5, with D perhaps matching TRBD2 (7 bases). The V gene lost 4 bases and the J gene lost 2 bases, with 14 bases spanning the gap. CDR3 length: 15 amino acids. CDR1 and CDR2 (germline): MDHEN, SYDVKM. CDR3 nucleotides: TGTGCCAGCAGTTGGGGGGGCTACCGTCAAGAGACCCAGTACTTC. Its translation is CASSWGGYRQETQYF.

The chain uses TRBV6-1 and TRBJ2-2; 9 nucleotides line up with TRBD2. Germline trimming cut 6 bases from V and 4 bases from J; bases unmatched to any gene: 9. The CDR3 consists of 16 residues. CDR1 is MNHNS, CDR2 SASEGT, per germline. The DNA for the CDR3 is TGTGCCAGCAGCACCGGGACTAGCTTCCTCACCGGGGAGCTGTTTTTT. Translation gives CASSTGTSFLTGELFF.

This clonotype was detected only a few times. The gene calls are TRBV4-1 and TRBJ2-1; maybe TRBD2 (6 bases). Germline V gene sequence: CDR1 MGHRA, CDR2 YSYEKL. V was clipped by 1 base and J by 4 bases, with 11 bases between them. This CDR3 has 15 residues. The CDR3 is CASSQGKGRYNEQFF. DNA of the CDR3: TGCGCCAGCAGCCAAGGGAAGGGGAGGTACAATGAGCAGTTCTTC.

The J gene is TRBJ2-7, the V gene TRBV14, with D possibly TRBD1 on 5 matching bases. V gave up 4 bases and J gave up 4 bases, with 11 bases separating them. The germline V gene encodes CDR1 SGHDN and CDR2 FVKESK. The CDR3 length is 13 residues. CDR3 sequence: CASSPQGWYEQYF. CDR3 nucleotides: TGTGCCAGCAGCCCCCAGGGATGGTACGAGCAGTACTTC. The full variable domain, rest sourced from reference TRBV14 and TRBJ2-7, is EAGVTQFPSHSVIEKGQTVTLRCDPISGHDNLYWYRRVMGKEIKFLLHFVKESKQDESGMPNNRFLAERTGGTYSTLKVQPAELEDSGVYFCASSPQGWYEQYFGPGTRLTVT.

In DNA form, the CDR3 reads TGTGCCAGCAGTGAGGCACCCTCCTACGAGCAGTACTTC. Its protein is CASSEAPSYEQYF. This chain links TRBV6-4 with TRBJ2-7; D call uncertain. Germline V lookup: CDR1 MRHNA, CDR2 SNTAGT. The CDR3 consists of 13 residues. The V and J ends lost 3 bases and 0 bases respectively, with 6 bases between them.

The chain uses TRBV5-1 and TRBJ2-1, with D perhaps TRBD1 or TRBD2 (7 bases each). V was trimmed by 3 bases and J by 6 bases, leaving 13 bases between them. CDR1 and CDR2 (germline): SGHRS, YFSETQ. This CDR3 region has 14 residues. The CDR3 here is CASSWAGGVNEQFF. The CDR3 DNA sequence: TGCGCCAGCAGCTGGGCAGGGGGGGTCAATGAGCAGTTCTTC. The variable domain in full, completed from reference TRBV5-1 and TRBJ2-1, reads KAGVTQTPRYLIKTRGQQVTLSCSPISGHRSVSWYQQTPGQGLQFLFEYFSETQRNKGNFPGRFSGRQFSNSRSEMNVSTLELGDSALYLCASSWAGGVNEQFFGPGTRLTVL.

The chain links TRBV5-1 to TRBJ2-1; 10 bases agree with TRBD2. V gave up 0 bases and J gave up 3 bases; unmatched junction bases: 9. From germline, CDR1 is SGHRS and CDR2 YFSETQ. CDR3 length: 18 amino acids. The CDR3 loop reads CASSLESGGLAYYNEQFF. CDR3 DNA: TGCGCCAGCAGCTTGGAAAGTGGGGGACTAGCGTACTACAATGAGCAGTTCTTC.

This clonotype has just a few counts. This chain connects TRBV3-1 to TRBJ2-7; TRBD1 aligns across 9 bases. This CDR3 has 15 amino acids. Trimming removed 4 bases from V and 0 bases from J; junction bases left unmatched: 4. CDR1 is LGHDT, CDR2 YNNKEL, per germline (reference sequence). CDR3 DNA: TGTGCCAGCAGCCTGGACAGGGGAGGCTCCTACGAGCAGTACTTC. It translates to CASSLDRGGSYEQYF.

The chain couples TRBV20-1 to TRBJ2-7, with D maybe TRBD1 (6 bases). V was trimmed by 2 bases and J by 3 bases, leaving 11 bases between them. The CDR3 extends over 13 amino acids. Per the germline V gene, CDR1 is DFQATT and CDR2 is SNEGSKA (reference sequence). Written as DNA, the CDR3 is TGCAGTGCTAGACCCCGGACAGACTACGAGCAGTACTTC. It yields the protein CSARPRTDYEQYF.

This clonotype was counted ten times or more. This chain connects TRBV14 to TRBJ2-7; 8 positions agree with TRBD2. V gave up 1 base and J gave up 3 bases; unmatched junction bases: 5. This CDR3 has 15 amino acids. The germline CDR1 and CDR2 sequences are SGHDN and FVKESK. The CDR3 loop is CASSQGLAKGYEQYF. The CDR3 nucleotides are TGTGCCAGCAGCCAAGGACTAGCGAAAGGCTACGAGCAGTACTTC.

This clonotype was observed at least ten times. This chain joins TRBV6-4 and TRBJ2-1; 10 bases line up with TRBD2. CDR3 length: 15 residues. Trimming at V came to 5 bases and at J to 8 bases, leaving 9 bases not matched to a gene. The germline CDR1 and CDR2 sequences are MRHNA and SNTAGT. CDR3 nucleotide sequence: TGTGCCAGCAGTCATCTAGCGGGAGACTTAGATGAGCAGTTCTTC. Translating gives CASSHLAGDLDEQFF.

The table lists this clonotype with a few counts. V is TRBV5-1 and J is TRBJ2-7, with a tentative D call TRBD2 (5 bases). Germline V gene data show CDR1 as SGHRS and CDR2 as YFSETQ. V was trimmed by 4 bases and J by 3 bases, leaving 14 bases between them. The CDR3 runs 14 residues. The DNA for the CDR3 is TGCGCCAGCAGCGATACTAGTTCTGACTACGAGCAGTACTTC. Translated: CASSDTSSDYEQYF. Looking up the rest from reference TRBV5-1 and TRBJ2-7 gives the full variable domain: KAGVTQTPRYLIKTRGQQVTLSCSPISGHRSVSWYQQTPGQGLQFLFEYFSETQRNKGNFPGRFSGRQFSNSRSEMNVSTLELGDSALYLCASSDTSSDYEQYFGPGTRLTVT.

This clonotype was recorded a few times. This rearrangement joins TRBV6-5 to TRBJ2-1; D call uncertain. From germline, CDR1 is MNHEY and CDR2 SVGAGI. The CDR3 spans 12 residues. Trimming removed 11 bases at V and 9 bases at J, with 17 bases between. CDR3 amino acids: CAANSWVGEQFF. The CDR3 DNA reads TGTGCCGCTAACTCGTGGGTTGGTGAGCAGTTCTTC.

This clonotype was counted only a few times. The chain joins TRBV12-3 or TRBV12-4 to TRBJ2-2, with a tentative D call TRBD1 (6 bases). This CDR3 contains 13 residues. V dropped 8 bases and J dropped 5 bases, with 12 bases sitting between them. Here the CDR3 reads CASPTGRTGELFF. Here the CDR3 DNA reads TGTGCCAGCCCGACAGGACGTACCGGGGAGCTGTTTTTT.

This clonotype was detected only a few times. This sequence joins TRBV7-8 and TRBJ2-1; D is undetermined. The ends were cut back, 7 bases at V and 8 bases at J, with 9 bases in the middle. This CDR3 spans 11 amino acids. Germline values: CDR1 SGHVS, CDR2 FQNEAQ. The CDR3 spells CASTSGHEQFF. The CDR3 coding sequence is TGTGCCAGCACCTCCGGTCATGAGCAGTTCTTC. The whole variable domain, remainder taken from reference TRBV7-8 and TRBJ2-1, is GAGVSQSPRYKVAKRGQDVALRCDPISGHVSLFWYQQALGQGPEFLTYFQNEAQLDKSGLPSDRFFAERPEGSVSTLKIQRTQQEDSAVYLCASTSGHEQFFGPGTRLTVL.

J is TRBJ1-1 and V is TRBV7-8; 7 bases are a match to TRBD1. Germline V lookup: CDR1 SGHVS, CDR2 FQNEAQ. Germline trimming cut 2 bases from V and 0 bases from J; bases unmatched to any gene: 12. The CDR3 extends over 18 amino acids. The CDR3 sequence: CASSLPGGLIDMNTEAFF. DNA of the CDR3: TGTGCCAGCAGCTTACCAGGGGGGCTGATAGACATGAACACTGAAGCTTTCTTT. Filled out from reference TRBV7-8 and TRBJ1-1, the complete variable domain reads GAGVSQSPRYKVAKRGQDVALRCDPISGHVSLFWYQQALGQGPEFLTYFQNEAQLDKSGLPSDRFFAERPEGSVSTLKIQRTQQEDSAVYLCASSLPGGLIDMNTEAFFGQGTRLTVV.

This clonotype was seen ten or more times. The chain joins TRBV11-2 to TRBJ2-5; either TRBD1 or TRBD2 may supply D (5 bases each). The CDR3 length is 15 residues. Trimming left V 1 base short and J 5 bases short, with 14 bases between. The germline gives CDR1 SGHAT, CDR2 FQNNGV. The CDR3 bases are TGTGCCAGCAGCTTAGTCGGGGCCCCCGGGGAGACCCAGTACTTC. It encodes CASSLVGAPGETQYF.

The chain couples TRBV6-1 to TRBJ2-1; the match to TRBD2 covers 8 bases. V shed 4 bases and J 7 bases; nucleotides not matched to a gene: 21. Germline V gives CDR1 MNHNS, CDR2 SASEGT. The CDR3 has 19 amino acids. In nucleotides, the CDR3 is TGTGCCAGCAGTGTACGGTTAGCGGGAACCGACTATACGGGTAATGAGCAGTTCTTC. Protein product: CASSVRLAGTDYTGNEQFF.

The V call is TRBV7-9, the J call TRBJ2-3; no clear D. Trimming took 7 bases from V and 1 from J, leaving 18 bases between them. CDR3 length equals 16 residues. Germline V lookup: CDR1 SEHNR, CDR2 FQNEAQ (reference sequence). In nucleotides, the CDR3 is TGTGCCAGCAACCTGCGCGCTGGCGGACGCACAGATACGCAGTATTTT. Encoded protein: CASNLRAGGRTDTQYF.

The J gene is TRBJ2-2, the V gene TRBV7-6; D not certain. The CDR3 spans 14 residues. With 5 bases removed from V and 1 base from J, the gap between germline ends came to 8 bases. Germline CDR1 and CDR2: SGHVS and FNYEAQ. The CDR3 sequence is CASSHGQNTGELFF. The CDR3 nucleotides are TGTGCCAGCAGCCACGGGCAGAACACCGGGGAGCTGTTTTTT. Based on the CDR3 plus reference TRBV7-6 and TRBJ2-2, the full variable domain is GAGVSQSPRYKVTKRGQDVALRCDPISGHVSLYWYRQALGQGPEFLTYFNYEAQQDKSGLPNDRFSAERPEGSISTLTIQRTEQRDSAMYRCASSHGQNTGELFFGEGSRLTVL.

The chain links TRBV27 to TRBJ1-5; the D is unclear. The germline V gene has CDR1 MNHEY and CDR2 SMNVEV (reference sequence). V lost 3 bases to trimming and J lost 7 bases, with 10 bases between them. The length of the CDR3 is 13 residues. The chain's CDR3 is CASSFGLRQPQHF. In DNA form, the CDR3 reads TGTGCCAGCAGTTTTGGGTTGCGGCAGCCCCAGCATTTT.

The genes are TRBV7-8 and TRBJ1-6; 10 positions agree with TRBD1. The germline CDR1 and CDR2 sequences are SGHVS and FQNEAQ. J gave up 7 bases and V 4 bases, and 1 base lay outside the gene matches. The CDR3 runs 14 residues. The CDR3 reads CASSSGQGNSPLHF. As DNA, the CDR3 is TGTGCCAGCAGCTCGGGACAGGGGAATTCACCCCTCCACTTT.

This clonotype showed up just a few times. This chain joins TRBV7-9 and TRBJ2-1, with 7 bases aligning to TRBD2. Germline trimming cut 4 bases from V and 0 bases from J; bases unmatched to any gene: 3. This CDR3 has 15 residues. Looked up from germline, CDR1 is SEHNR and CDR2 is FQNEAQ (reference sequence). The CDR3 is CASSSRTSSYNEQFF. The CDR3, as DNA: TGTGCCAGCAGCTCCAGGACTAGCTCCTACAATGAGCAGTTCTTC.